The TCR beta chain under discussion was sequenced for a study of glioma-infiltrating T cells after dendritic cell vaccination. Germline CDR1 reads LNHDA; CDR2 reads SQIVND (reference sequence). V was clipped by 0 bases and J by 4 bases; unmatched bases: 10. CDR3 length equals 17 residues. Clones were sequenced by immunoSEQ multiplex PCR, and TCRdb holds only the in-frame ones, with some missing. In the table there are some 970 clones, about four fifths of which are singletons. Time point reported: after dendritic cell vaccination, including at tumor progression/relapse. The vaccine used monocyte-derived dendritic cells pulsed overnight with autologous tumor lysate.

This rearrangement joins TRBV19 to TRBJ2-7; TRBD1 aligns across 9 bases. Source: tumor tissue, taken after dendritic cell vaccination. This sequence was found in a human donor with glioblastoma. The CDR3: CASSIEGGQGLRYEQYF. The CDR3 nucleotides read TGTGCCAGTAGTATAGAAGGTGGACAGGGGTTGAGGTACGAGCAGTACTTC.